The rows below give T cell receptor beta chains drawn from one sample of a study of control samples from healthy donors and cancer patients. TCRdb's copy holds only in-frame clones and misses some; the assay was immunoSEQ multiplex PCR. The sample holds 120,000 to 150,000 clones, about 85% seen once. The sample consisted of blood. The source is a woman aged 30 to 39 in good health. Each CDR3 is given with its conserved first and last residue. The D gene is left open where the match is weak. Clone size appears in some rows only: once, few, many, or a class for an expanded clone.

>TRBJ1-3|TRBD1|.|TRBV5-1
CASTAGTGGKSAGNTIYF
TGCGCCAGCACGGCCGGGACAGGGGGCAAAAGTGCTGGAAACACCATATATTTT
>TRBJ1-1|.|once|TRBV28
CASTLRRGNAEAFF
TGTGCCAGCACTCTCCGGCGGGGTAACGCTGAAGCTTTCTTT
>TRBJ1-6|.|.|TRBV28
CASSSDRQVGGRHSPLHF
TGTGCCAGCAGTTCAGACCGACAGGTAGGAGGGCGGCATTCACCCCTCCACTTT
>TRBJ2-7|TRBD2|.|TRBV3-1/TRBV3-2
CASSRGTSGASTYEQYF
TGTGCCAGCAGCCGAGGGACTAGCGGGGCCTCAACCTACGAGCAGTACTTC
>TRBJ2-1|.|.|TRBV29-1
CSVPSGMPYNEQFF
TGCAGCGTTCCTTCAGGTATGCCCTACAATGAGCAGTTCTTC
>TRBJ2-1|TRBD2|.|TRBV4-1
CASSQVGTSGRGGNEQFF
TGCGCCAGCAGCCAAGTTGGGACTAGCGGGAGGGGGGGCAATGAGCAGTTCTTC
>TRBJ2-2|TRBD2|.|TRBV7-3
CASSLDLAGGPGELFF
TGTGCCAGCAGCTTAGATCTAGCGGGAGGTCCCGGGGAGCTGTTTTTT
>TRBJ2-3|.|few|TRBV30
CAWGRRATDTQYF
TGTGCCTGGGGTCGGAGAGCCACAGATACGCAGTATTTT
>TRBJ1-1|.|.|TRBV7-9
CASSVVYTEAFF
TGTGCCAGCAGTGTAGTGTACACTGAAGCTTTCTTT
>TRBJ2-5|TRBD1|.|TRBV30
CAWSPGTDQETQYF
TGTGCCTGGAGTCCAGGGACAGACCAAGAGACCCAGTACTTC
>TRBJ1-3|.|.|TRBV3-1/TRBV3-2
CASSMTDQTIYF
TGTGCCAGCAGCATGACAGACCAAACCATATATTTT
>TRBJ2-1|TRBD1|.|TRBV24-1
CATTRSGQGYSYNEQFF
TGTGCCACCACTCGGTCGGGACAGGGTTACTCCTACAATGAGCAGTTCTTC
>TRBJ2-1|.|.|TRBV21-1
CASSKAQGAPTYNEQFF
TGTGCCAGCAGCAAAGCCCAGGGTGCCCCCACCTACAATGAGCAGTTCTTC
>TRBJ1-2|.|once|TRBV7-9
CASSLGQDYGYTF
TGTGCCAGCAGCTTAGGACAGGACTATGGCTACACCTTC
>TRBJ2-5|.|many|TRBV28
CASSFAGETQYF
TGTGCCAGCAGTTTTGCCGGGGAGACCCAGTACTTC
>TRBJ1-2|.|.|TRBV5-1
CASSPTNYGYTF
TGCGCCAGCAGCCCGACTAACTATGGCTACACCTTC
>TRBJ2-1|TRBD2|.|TRBV2
CASSPLAGRYNEQFF
TGTGCCAGCAGTCCCCTAGCGGGACGGTACAATGAGCAGTTCTTC
>TRBJ2-3|.|.|TRBV6-6
CASRITGLSTDTQYF
TGTGCCAGCAGAATAACGGGTTTGAGCACAGATACGCAGTATTTT
>TRBJ1-4|.|.|TRBV3-1/TRBV3-2
CASSQTQGSEKLFF
TGTGCCAGCAGCCAGACGCAGGGGAGTGAAAAACTGTTTTTT
>TRBJ1-1|TRBD1|.|TRBV5-1
CASSFRDRDTEAFF
TGCGCCAGCAGCTTCCGGGACAGGGACACTGAAGCTTTCTTT
>TRBJ1-5|.|.|TRBV6-6
CASSLVFNQPQHF
TGTGCCAGCAGTTTAGTCTTTAATCAGCCCCAGCATTTT
>TRBJ2-7|.|.|TRBV2
CASSQGPLYYEQYF
TGTGCCAGCTCCCAGGGACCCTTATACTACGAGCAGTACTTC
>TRBJ1-1|.|.|TRBV28
CASSSSAGNTEAFF
TGTGCCAGCAGTTCCTCCGCAGGGAACACTGAAGCTTTCTTT
>TRBJ2-7|.|once|TRBV5-6
CASSSSYEQYF
TGTGCCAGCAGCTCCTCTTACGAGCAGTACTTC
>TRBJ1-1|.|.|TRBV30
CAWSVHSNTEAFF
TGTGCCTGGAGTGTACACTCGAACACTGAAGCTTTCTTT
>TRBJ1-2|TRBD1|.|TRBV4-1
CASSRGQGYGYTF
TGCGCCAGCAGCCGCGGACAGGGGTATGGCTACACCTTC
>TRBJ2-3|.|.|TRBV5-1
CASSPLSGEDTQYF
TGCGCCAGCAGCCCCCTCTCGGGGGAAGATACGCAGTATTTT
>TRBJ1-2|.|.|TRBV28
CASSFPGENYGYTF
TGTGCCAGCAGTTTCCCAGGGGAAAACTATGGCTACACCTTC
>TRBJ2-2|.|.|TRBV25-1
CASSEYSDFGELFF
TGTGCCAGCAGTGAATATTCGGATTTCGGGGAGCTGTTTTTT
>TRBJ1-5|.|once|TRBV25-1
CASGEGGGKGQPQHF
TGTGCCAGCGGAGAAGGAGGGGGAAAGGGTCAGCCCCAGCATTTT
>TRBJ2-1|TRBD1|.|TRBV28
CASSLPGQGAGDNEQFF
TGTGCCAGCAGTTTACCGGGACAGGGGGCCGGGGACAATGAGCAGTTCTTC
>TRBJ1-5|.|.|TRBV27
CASSDSNQPQHF
TGTGCCAGCAGTGATAGCAATCAGCCCCAGCATTTT
>TRBJ2-3|.|.|TRBV27
CASKQRVGIASTDTQYF
TGTGCCAGCAAGCAAAGGGTTGGAATTGCTAGCACAGATACGCAGTATTTT
>TRBJ2-5|.|.|TRBV2
CASSELTGQETQYF
TGTGCCAGCAGTGAATTAACGGGGCAAGAGACCCAGTACTTC
>TRBJ1-2|TRBD1|.|TRBV29-1
CSGGQGPHGYTF
TGCAGCGGGGGACAGGGCCCTCATGGCTACACCTTC
>TRBJ2-7|.|.|TRBV27
CASSLSVGPRALYEQYF
TGTGCCAGCAGTTTATCGGTGGGTCCTAGGGCTCTCTACGAGCAGTACTTC
>TRBJ2-5|TRBD1|.|TRBV10-3
CAIRGQGALRETQYF
TGTGCCATCAGGGGACAGGGGGCGTTGAGGGAGACCCAGTACTTC
>TRBJ2-1|TRBD2|.|TRBV14
CASSPGTSGSPYNEQFF
TGTGCCAGCAGCCCTGGGACTAGCGGGAGTCCCTACAATGAGCAGTTCTTC
>TRBJ2-2|.|once|TRBV15
CATSRPPTKTNTGELFF
TGTGCCACCAGCAGACCCCCAACTAAGACGAACACCGGGGAGCTGTTTTTT
>TRBJ1-1|.|.|TRBV6-6
CASQTDVLTEAFF
TGTGCCTCCCAGACAGACGTTCTCACTGAAGCTTTCTTT
>TRBJ1-3|TRBD1|.|TRBV4-1
CASSQDPGQGSGNTIYF
TGCGCCAGCAGCCAAGATCCGGGACAGGGCTCTGGAAACACCATATATTTT
>TRBJ2-3|TRBD2|.|TRBV6-4
CASSSGLAGETDTQYF
TGTGCCAGCAGCTCGGGACTAGCGGGAGAAACAGATACGCAGTATTTT
>TRBJ2-2|.|.|TRBV19
CASSVTGHRGTGELFF
TGTGCCAGTAGTGTCACAGGGCATCGAGGGACCGGGGAGCTGTTTTTT
>TRBJ2-3|TRBD1|.|TRBV9
CASSPGGGPTDTQYF
TGTGCCAGCAGCCCAGGGGGCGGGCCCACAGATACGCAGTATTTT
>TRBJ2-7|TRBD2|once|TRBV7-9
CASSYGGGGLSYEQYF
TGTGCCAGCAGCTACGGCGGGGGGGGACTCTCCTACGAGCAGTACTTC
>TRBJ2-7|TRBD2|.|TRBV2
CASSPGLGNEQYF
TGTGCCAGCAGTCCGGGACTAGGGAACGAGCAGTACTTC
>TRBJ2-7|TRBD2|.|TRBV28
CASSFQGLAGRNEQYF
TGTGCCAGCAGTTTCCAGGGACTAGCGGGAAGGAACGAGCAGTACTTC
>TRBJ2-3|.|.|TRBV30
CAWSVGDTQYF
TGTGCCTGGAGTGTAGGGGATACGCAGTATTTT
>TRBJ2-7|TRBD2|.|TRBV24-1
CATSDQRTSMVYEQYF
TGTGCCACCAGTGATCAAAGGACTAGCATGGTGTACGAGCAGTACTTC
>TRBJ1-1|TRBD1|once|TRBV2
CASRGQGLGNTEAFF
TGTGCCAGCAGGGGACAGGGGCTGGGTAACACTGAAGCTTTCTTT
>TRBJ2-3|.|.|TRBV3-1/TRBV3-2
CASSVSGATDTQYF
TGTGCCAGCTCGGTTAGCGGAGCCACAGATACGCAGTATTTT
>TRBJ1-1|.|.|TRBV25-1
CASSEYKATAEAFF
TGTGCCAGCAGTGAATATAAAGCGACCGCTGAAGCTTTCTTT
>TRBJ2-7|.|.|TRBV21-1
CASSKGGYEQYF
TGTGCCAGCAGCAAAGGAGGCTACGAGCAGTACTTC
>TRBJ2-7|.|.|TRBV19
CASSIQAGLPYEQYF
TGTGCCAGTAGTATCCAAGCGGGCCTTCCCTACGAGCAGTACTTC
>TRBJ2-3|.|.|TRBV9
CASSVGGARTDTQYF
TGTGCCAGCAGCGTAGGAGGGGCCAGGACAGATACGCAGTATTTT
>TRBJ1-4|TRBD1|.|TRBV24-1
CATRDRENEKLFF
TGTGCCACCAGGGACAGGGAGAATGAAAAACTGTTTTTT
>TRBJ1-1|.|.|TRBV6-2/TRBV6-3
CASSYDSYNTEAFF
TGTGCCAGCAGTTACGATTCTTATAACACTGAAGCTTTCTTT
>TRBJ2-1|.|.|TRBV6-4
CASSPTPNNEQFF
TGTGCCAGCAGCCCGACCCCCAACAATGAGCAGTTCTTC